These 23 T cell receptor beta chains share one sample of origin, sequenced in a study of tumor-infiltrating lymphocytes in primary liver carcinoma (dated by TCRdb to the late 2010s). Without any cell sorting, total RNA and DNA were co-extracted from 20-30 mg of bulk tissue using the AllPrep DNA/RNA mini kit. Sequencing used an Illumina HiSeq 2500. A constant-region primer and ProtoScript II reverse transcriptase were used to reverse-transcribe TCRbeta-specific cDNA from 500 ng total RNA. TCRbeta libraries were built with three nested multiplex PCR rounds, a slightly modified ARM-PCR procedure. Each of the first two PCR rounds ran for 9 to 10 cycles using multiplex TRBV1-TRBV30 forward primers together with a Cbeta reverse primer. The raw public data were reprocessed by TCRdb itself: fastp quality trimming at Q25, MiXCR clonotype calling, in-frame beta chains only. One record per CDR3 amino acid sequence lists the most common genes and DNA. The sample table records 150,000 to 200,000 distinct CDR3 sequences; around 81% of these occur just once. Of the sample, roughly 20% falls within the top ten clones.

The sequenced sample was tumor tissue from primary liver carcinoma. These receptors all stem from a man in his forties or fifties with primary liver carcinoma and hepatitis B virus infection.

This clonotype showed up many times. The V and J genes are TRBV4-3 and TRBJ2-7, with TRBD1 identical over 7 bases. Trimming removed 5 bases from V and 0 bases from J; junction bases left unmatched: 7. CDR1 is LGHNA, CDR2 YSLEER, per germline. CDR3 size: 15 residues. The CDR3, as DNA: TGCGCCAGCAGCTTTCTCCGGGACAGCTCCTACGAGCAGTACTTC. It codes for CASSFLRDSSYEQYF.

Concerning this clonotype: The junction shows a germline mismatch at one end, possibly a read error. The chain combines TRBV7-3 with TRBJ2-1; D call uncertain. The CDR3 runs to 15 residues. Per the germline V gene, CDR1 is SGHTA and CDR2 is FQGTGA. The CDR3 loop is CAGRLGPSSYNEQFF. The CDR3 DNA follows: TGTGCCGGCAGGTTAGGCCCGAGCTCCTACAATGAGCAGTTCTTC.

Concerning this clonotype: One end of the junction fails to match germline, which may point to a read error. V gene TRBV12-3 or TRBV12-4 combines with J gene TRBJ2-1; 8 bases map to TRBD1. CDR3 length: 13 amino acids. The chain's CDR3 is CASSLPDRGELFF. Written as DNA, the CDR3 is TGTGCCAGCAGTTTACCCGACAGGGGAGAGCTGTTCTTC.

In regard to this clonotype: A much larger clone differs by one base, so this may be a read error. The chain joins TRBV5-1 to TRBJ2-1; 8 bases are shared with TRBD2. The CDR3 totals 14 residues. In germline, CDR1 is SGHRS, CDR2 YFSETQ. In DNA form, the CDR3 reads TGCGCCAGCAGCTTCACTAGCGGACTCAATGAGCAGCTCTTC. Protein: CASSFTSGLNEQLF.

A word on this clonotype: A read error may account for a junction end that differs from germline. The chain carries TRBV12-3 or TRBV12-4 and TRBJ1-2; D gene uncertain. This CDR3 is 12 amino acids long. The CDR3 loop reads CASRLEGRGYTF. For the CDR3, the DNA is TGTGCCAGCAGATTAGAGGGCCGGGGCTACACCTTC.

Comments on this clonotype: The junction and the germline gene differ at one end; a read error may be behind it. This chain links TRBV29-1 with TRBJ1-1; 8 positions match TRBD1. Germline CDR1 SQVTM, CDR2 ANQGSEA. There are 14 residues in the CDR3. The CDR3 DNA reads TGCAGCGTTGCAAGACAGGGGTCTAACATTGAAGCTGTCTTT. Protein: CSVARQGSNIEAVF.

This clonotype was picked up one time. The chain uses TRBV12-3 or TRBV12-4 and TRBJ2-7, with no clear D. This CDR3 comprises 14 residues. The V and J ends lost 6 bases and 6 bases respectively, with 18 bases between them. CDR3 sequence (DNA): TGTGCCAGCAGGGGGTACGGACCACAAGGCGAGCAGTACTTC. It is translated as CASRGYGPQGEQYF.

In the case of this clonotype: The junction does not match germline at one end; this may be a read error. The chain has TRBV11-2 and TRBJ2-3; maybe TRBD1 (6 bases). The CDR3 has 16 amino acids. Looked up from germline, CDR1 is SGHAT and CDR2 is FQNNGV. The CDR3 DNA sequence: TGTGTCAGCAGCAGAAGTAGTACAGGGAACTCAGATACGCAGTATTTT. Translated, it gives CVSSRSSTGNSDTQYF.

As concerns this clonotype: Compared with germline, one end of the junction differs, possibly owing to a read error. The V and J genes are TRBV11-2 and TRBJ2-1; D gene ambiguous. This CDR3 comprises 12 residues. The germline V gene has CDR1 SGHAT and CDR2 FQNNGV. The CDR3 here is CDSSFNYNERFF. The CDR3 region has the DNA TGTGATAGCAGCTTCAATTACAATGAGCGGTTCTTC.

As to this clonotype: At one end, the junction sequence differs from germline, possibly due to a read error. The V and J genes are TRBV10-3 and TRBJ1-2, with a tentative D call TRBD1 (6 bases). Germline V gene data show CDR1 as ENHRY and CDR2 as SYGVKD. This CDR3 contains 14 residues. The CDR3: CGISESSGDYDYTF. In DNA, the CDR3 is TGTGGCATCAGTGAGTCGTCAGGGGACTATGACTACACCTTC.

On this clonotype itself: The CDR3 carries no conserved terminal phenylalanine or tryptophan, so it likely arises from a read error. The V call is TRBV7-8, the J call TRBJ2-4; the D gene is possibly TRBD2 (5 bases). The CDR3 runs 17 residues. Germline CDR1 SGHVS, CDR2 FQNEAQ. The CDR3 DNA is TGTACCAGCAGCCCCCTTTCCAGCGGATTAGCCAAAAACATTCAGTACTCC. Translation gives CTSSPLSSGLAKNIQYS.

Regarding this clonotype: This may stem from a read error, because a much larger clone lies one nucleotide away. The rearrangement joins TRBV5-4 to TRBJ2-5, with D unclear. CDR3 size: 13 residues. The germline gives CDR1 SGHNT, CDR2 YYREEE (reference sequence). CDR3 in DNA: TGTGTCAGCAGCCCCCAAAACGGCGAGACCCAGTACTTC. It codes for CVSSPQNGETQYF.

As for this clonotype: One end of the junction does not line up with germline, which may come from a read error. V is TRBV11-2 and J is TRBJ1-1; D call uncertain. This CDR3 comprises 13 residues. The germline V gene has CDR1 SGHAT and CDR2 FQNNGV. The DNA of the CDR3 is TGTGCCAGCATCTTAGGCCTGAACACTGAAACTTTCTTC. It encodes CASILGLNTETFF.

This clonotype has only one observation. The chain employs TRBV5-4 and TRBJ2-1, with 8 nucleotides matching TRBD2. This CDR3 is 13 amino acids long. CDR1 SGHNT and CDR2 YYREEE come from the germline V gene (reference sequence). The J segment lost 6 bases and the V segment lost 9 bases, leaving 8 bases of the junction unmatched. In DNA, the CDR3 is TGTGCCACGACTAGCGTGAAACCCAATGAGCAGTTCTTC. As protein: CATTSVKPNEQFF. Full variable domain (rest looked up from reference TRBV5-4 and TRBJ2-1): ETGVTQSPTHLIKTRGQQVTLRCSSQSGHNTVSWYQQALGQGPQFIFQYYREEENGRGNFPPRFSGLQFPNYSSELNVNALELDDSALYLCATTSVKPNEQFFGPGTRLTVL.

A remark on this clonotype: The CDR3 does not end in the conserved phenylalanine or tryptophan, so this is likely a read error. No DNA is shown, since the ends of the CDR3 on it are uncertain; the CDR3 is the one TCRdb lists. This chain connects TRBV11-2 to TRBJ2-1; the table's D call of TRBD2 was not tested on the DNA. Germline V gene lookup returns CDR1 SGHAT and CDR2 FQNNGV. 15 amino acids form the CDR3, both terminal residues included. CDR3 protein: CASSPGTSSCNERFI.

Notes on this clonotype: The junction differs from germline at one of its ends, possibly a read error. The rearrangement joins TRBV4-2 to TRBJ1-2, with D maybe TRBD1 (6 bases). The CDR3 consists of 15 residues. Germline CDR1 is LGHNA and CDR2 is YNFKEQ. This CDR3 is CACSQDTRGPHGYTF. The CDR3 coding sequence is TGCGCTTGCAGCCAAGATACGCGGGGGCCTCATGGCTATACCTTC.

A word on this clonotype: One end of the junction varies from germline; a read error may be responsible. The rearrangement links TRBV11-1 to TRBJ2-3, with D possibly matching TRBD2 (5 bases). The CDR3 contains 11 residues. Germline-derived CDR1 and CDR2 are SGHAT and FQDESV (reference sequence). CDR3 sequence reads: CASERGDTQYF. The CDR3 nucleotides read TGCGCCAGCGAACGGGGAGATACGCAGTATTTT.

Note on this clonotype: Compared with germline, one end of the junction differs, possibly owing to a read error. The rearrangement joins TRBV6-6 to TRBJ1-2; D call uncertain. In germline, CDR1 is MNHNY, CDR2 SVGAGI (reference sequence). The CDR3 spans 15 residues. CDR3 protein: CASSRGMSTQYGYTF. CDR3 nucleotide sequence: TGTGCCAGTAGTCGTGGAATGAGCACTCAGTATGGCTATACCTTC.

Comment on this clonotype: Given the absence of the conserved phenylalanine or tryptophan at the CDR3 end, a read error is likely. This chain connects TRBV11-3 to TRBJ2-3; 10 bases are shared with TRBD2. CDR1 SGHNT and CDR2 YENEEA come from the germline V gene. The CDR3 is made up of 15 amino acids. After removal of 3 bases from V and 3 bases from J, the junction contained 3 bases not matched to a gene. For the CDR3, the DNA is TGTGCCAGCAGCTTTAGCGGGAGGCAAACAGATACGCAGTATTCT. Translated, it gives CASSFSGRQTDTQYS.

A note on this clonotype: One end of the junction is discordant with germline, which a read error may explain. The chain employs TRBV14 and TRBJ2-7; the D is unclear. Germline CDR1 SGHDN, CDR2 FVKESK. CDR3 length: 12 residues. The CDR3 spells CVSSQEFYDQYF. CDR3 bases: TGTGTGAGCAGCCAAGAATTCTACGACCAGTACTTC.

In the case of this clonotype: This clone may be a read error of a much larger clone one base away. The J gene is TRBJ2-7, the V gene TRBV7-8; D is possibly TRBD2 (6 bases). Germline V gene sequence: CDR1 SGHVS, CDR2 FQNEAQ. The CDR3 length is 16 residues. CDR3 loop: CASSLAQRGIHYEQYF. In DNA, the CDR3 is TGTGCCAGCAGCCTAGCCCAACGGGGGATTCACTACGAGCAGTACTTC.

For this clonotype: Compared with germline, one end of the junction differs, possibly owing to a read error. V gene TRBV6-1 combines with J gene TRBJ1-2; TRBD1 aligns across 10 bases. Germline CDR1 and CDR2: MNHNS and SASEGT. The CDR3 runs 12 residues. The CDR3 region has the DNA TGTGCCAACAGTGAAGACAGGGGGCGGAACACCTTC. Its protein is CANSEDRGRNTF.

This clonotype came up many times. The rearrangement links TRBV10-3 to TRBJ2-3; 7 positions agree with TRBD2. J gave up 3 bases and V 4 bases, and 13 bases lay outside the gene matches. Germline values: CDR1 ENHRY, CDR2 SYGVKD. The CDR3 consists of 17 residues. The DNA for the CDR3 is TGTGCCATCAGTGTATCAAACGGTAGCGGGCAGACAGATACGCAGTATTTT. Translation: CAISVSNGSGQTDTQYF.